The rows below give T cell receptor beta chains drawn from one sample of a study of T cells in Graves' hyperthyroidism and ophthalmopathy. TCRdb analysed the multiplex PCR reads with MiXCR anew, one entry per CDR3 protein. The sample lists approximately 490,000 distinct CDR3 sequences, roughly 22% occurring once. The sequenced material came from blood. These receptors all come from a woman between 70 and 85 years old with Graves' ophthalmopathy. Both conserved end residues are part of each CDR3. Each record gives: clone size, J gene, V gene, D gene, CDR3 protein, CDR3 DNA. The D gene is left open where the match is weak. The size field is filled for only some rows; it gives once, few, many or a size class.

size: .
J: TRBJ2-1
V: TRBV28
D: .
CDR3: CASSFPSSYNEQFF
DNA: TGTGCCAGCAGTTTTCCCAGCTCCTACAATGAGCAGTTCTTC

size: many
J: TRBJ2-5
V: TRBV11-2
D: .
CDR3: CASSPKETQYF
DNA: TGTGCCAGCAGCCCCAAAGAGACCCAGTACTTC

size: once
J: TRBJ1-1
V: TRBV7-2
D: .
CDR3: CASSLVLPVVKNAEAFF
DNA: TGTGCCAGCAGCTTAGTCTTGCCAGTCGTAAAGAACGCTGAAGCTTTCTTT

size: .
J: TRBJ2-1
V: TRBV10-3
D: TRBD2
CDR3: CAISGGGTRTLNEQFF
DNA: TGTGCCATCAGCGGGGGGGGGACTAGAACCCTCAATGAGCAGTTCTTC

size: .
J: TRBJ1-2
V: TRBV30
D: TRBD1
CDR3: CAWKGQGDYGYTF
DNA: TGTGCCTGGAAAGGGCAGGGGGACTATGGCTACACCTTC

size: .
J: TRBJ2-6
V: TRBV6-1
D: .
CDR3: CASTGQKSGANVLTF
DNA: TGTGCCAGCACAGGACAAAAGTCCGGGGCCAACGTCCTGACTTTC

size: .
J: TRBJ1-3
V: TRBV28
D: TRBD1
CDR3: CAPGQHSGNTIYF
DNA: TGTGCCCCGGGACAGCACTCTGGAAACACCATATATTTT

size: .
J: TRBJ1-1
V: TRBV6-1
D: TRBD1
CDR3: CASSNDRGAFF
DNA: TGTGCCAGCAGTAACGACAGGGGTGCTTTCTTT

size: .
J: TRBJ2-3
V: TRBV9
D: TRBD2
CDR3: CASSPRGLAADTQYF
DNA: TGTGCCAGCAGCCCCCGGGGACTAGCGGCAGATACGCAGTATTTT

size: .
J: TRBJ2-1
V: TRBV5-1
D: .
CDR3: CASSWSGGSYNEQFF
DNA: TGCGCCAGCAGCTGGAGCGGTGGCTCCTACAATGAGCAGTTCTTC

size: once
J: TRBJ2-1
V: TRBV5-8
D: .
CDR3: CASSLVFPPAYNEQFF
DNA: TGTGCCAGCAGCTTGGTATTCCCGCCGGCCTACAATGAGCAGTTCTTC

size: .
J: TRBJ2-2
V: TRBV7-8
D: TRBD1
CDR3: CASRPPFGTGRSANTGELFF
DNA: TGTGCCAGCAGGCCCCCTTTTGGGACAGGAAGAAGCGCGAACACCGGGGAGCTGTTTTTT

size: many
J: TRBJ1-1
V: TRBV3-1
D: .
CDR3: CASSHLRLRGTEAFF
DNA: TGTGCCAGCAGTCACCTCAGGCTAAGAGGGACTGAAGCTTTCTTT

size: many
J: TRBJ2-5
V: TRBV20-1
D: TRBD2
CDR3: CSARGAGTSGRVEETQYF
DNA: TGCAGTGCTAGAGGAGCGGGGACTAGCGGGAGGGTTGAAGAGACCCAGTACTTC

size: .
J: TRBJ1-1
V: TRBV12-5
D: .
CDR3: CASGLDAQGTEAFF
DNA: TGTGCTAGTGGTTTGGACGCCCAGGGCACTGAAGCTTTCTTT

size: few
J: TRBJ2-7
V: TRBV12-3/TRBV12-4
D: .
CDR3: CASSAGSLSHEQYF
DNA: TGTGCCAGCAGTGCAGGGAGTCTTAGCCACGAGCAGTACTTC

size: many
J: TRBJ1-1
V: TRBV12-3/TRBV12-4
D: .
CDR3: CASSFGRNTEAFF
DNA: TGTGCCAGCAGTTTTGGCAGGAACACTGAAGCTTTCTTT

size: many
J: TRBJ2-7
V: TRBV10-3
D: .
CDR3: CAIRTSRGYEQYF
DNA: TGTGCCATCAGAACTAGCAGGGGCTACGAGCAGTACTTC

size: many
J: TRBJ2-1
V: TRBV12-3/TRBV12-4
D: .
CDR3: CASHRGPYNEQFF
DNA: TGTGCCAGTCATCGGGGACCCTACAATGAGCAGTTCTTC

size: few
J: TRBJ2-1
V: TRBV5-1
D: .
CDR3: CASSSVGINEQFF
DNA: TGCGCCAGCAGCTCGGTGGGGATCAATGAGCAGTTCTTC

size: many
J: TRBJ2-3
V: TRBV11-2
D: .
CDR3: CASSPATDTQYF
DNA: TGTGCCAGCAGCCCCGCTACAGATACGCAGTATTTT

size: many
J: TRBJ2-5
V: TRBV30
D: .
CDR3: CAWSVTGETQYF
DNA: TGTGCCTGGAGTGTAACGGGAGAGACCCAGTACTTC

size: .
J: TRBJ2-7
V: TRBV6-1
D: .
CDR3: CASSPSRREEQYF
DNA: TGTGCCAGCAGCCCCAGCCGCCGGGAAGAGCAGTACTTC

size: .
J: TRBJ2-3
V: TRBV30
D: TRBD2
CDR3: CALNWGGGDTQYF
DNA: TGTGCTTTAAACTGGGGGGGGGGGGATACGCAGTATTTT

size: few
J: TRBJ2-3
V: TRBV24-1
D: TRBD2
CDR3: CATKNSGTSTDTQYF
DNA: TGTGCCACCAAAAACAGCGGGACTAGCACAGATACGCAGTATTTT

size: few
J: TRBJ1-5
V: TRBV6-2/TRBV6-3
D: .
CDR3: CASKPTLGVYNQPQHF
DNA: TGTGCCAGCAAACCTACCCTAGGGGTTTACAATCAGCCCCAGCATTTT

size: many
J: TRBJ1-1
V: TRBV7-2
D: .
CDR3: CASSGPLNTEAFF
DNA: TGTGCCAGCAGCGGACCGCTGAACACTGAAGCTTTCTTT

size: few
J: TRBJ1-2
V: TRBV3-1
D: TRBD1
CDR3: CASSHGQGGGYTF
DNA: TGTGCCAGCAGCCACGGACAGGGTGGGGGCTACACCTTC

size: .
J: TRBJ2-1
V: TRBV6-1
D: .
CDR3: CASSAEGLPNEQFF
DNA: TGTGCCAGCAGTGCTGAAGGACTCCCTAATGAGCAGTTCTTC

size: once
J: TRBJ2-6
V: TRBV6-4
D: TRBD1
CDR3: CASSYDRGLTGANVLTF
DNA: TGTGCCAGCAGTTACGATAGGGGGCTCACTGGGGCCAACGTCCTGACTTTC

size: .
J: TRBJ2-5
V: TRBV2
D: TRBD1
CDR3: CASRRDSLGETQYF
DNA: TGTGCCAGCAGGAGGGACAGCTTGGGGGAGACCCAGTACTTC

size: few
J: TRBJ1-1
V: TRBV30
D: .
CDR3: CAYDRVYTEAFF
DNA: TGTGCCTACGACAGAGTTTACACTGAAGCTTTCTTT

size: .
J: TRBJ1-2
V: TRBV28
D: .
CDR3: CASGGSNYGYTF
DNA: TGTGCCAGCGGAGGTTCTAACTATGGCTACACCTTC

size: .
J: TRBJ1-5
V: TRBV6-1
D: TRBD1
CDR3: CASRSSGTGYSNQPQHF
DNA: TGTGCCAGCAGAAGTTCCGGGACAGGTTATAGCAATCAGCCCCAGCATTTT

size: .
J: TRBJ1-1
V: TRBV3-1
D: TRBD1
CDR3: CASSQVSGGAFF
DNA: TGTGCCAGCAGCCAAGTTTCAGGGGGAGCTTTCTTT

size: many
J: TRBJ1-5
V: TRBV7-3
D: .
CDR3: CASSLRQVGRNQPQHF
DNA: TGTGCCAGCAGCCTACGACAGGTTGGACGCAATCAGCCCCAGCATTTT

size: few
J: TRBJ2-7
V: TRBV5-1
D: .
CDR3: CASSLLTADYEQYF
DNA: TGCGCCAGCAGCTTGCTTACCGCTGACTACGAGCAGTACTTC

size: .
J: TRBJ1-6
V: TRBV30
D: .
CDR3: CAWSGVRSPLHF
DNA: TGTGCCTGGTCGGGGGTACGGTCACCCCTCCACTTT